Shown below are 10 T cell receptor beta chains from a single sample sequenced in a study of patients and donors after allogeneic stem cell transplantation. MiXCR, run by TCRdb on the RT-PCR reads, gives a single entry per CDR3 protein. The sample includes about 160,000 distinct CDR3 sequences, 30% of them seen just once. Source material: blood, either unsorted or a sorted T cell fraction (not recorded which). These receptors all come from a human donor who was either an allogeneic HSCT recipient or a stem cell or donor lymphocyte infusion donor (not recorded which). It is not recorded whose cells these are; they may come from a transplant donor.

This clonotype was counted a few times. The chain is built from TRBV6-1 and TRBJ2-7; D perhaps matches TRBD1 (5 bases). From germline, CDR1 is MNHNS and CDR2 SASEGT. With 8 bases removed from V and 6 bases from J, the gap between germline ends came to 14 bases. The CDR3 sequence is 12 residues long. As DNA, the CDR3 is TGTGCCAGCCCCTCAGGGATCGGCGAGCAGTACTTC. It translates to CASPSGIGEQYF.

V gene TRBV28 combines with J gene TRBJ2-3; D not certain. This CDR3 has 13 residues. Germline CDR1 reads MDHEN; CDR2 reads SYDVKM. Trimming shortened V by 4 bases and J by 1 base, and 6 bases separated the two germline ends. CDR3 coding DNA: TGTGCCAGCAGTTCATGGGGCACAGATACGCAGTATTTT. This sequence encodes CASSSWGTDTQYF.

Remarks on this clonotype: This may be a read error: a much more frequent sequence differs by one nucleotide. The chain couples TRBV12-3 or TRBV12-4 to TRBJ1-1, with 9 bases lining up with TRBD1. CDR3 length: 14 amino acids. V lost 11 bases to trimming and J lost 5 bases; unmatched junction nucleotides: 12. CDR3 nucleotides: TGTGCCTGCCTTGCGGGGACAGGGCGAACTGAAGCTTTCTTT. This codes for CACLAGTGRTEAFF.

The chain joins TRBV6-5 to TRBJ2-7, with D unresolved. Germline CDR1 and CDR2: MNHEY and SVGAGI. V was clipped by 7 bases and J by 3 bases, with 13 bases between them. The length of the CDR3 is 13 residues. CDR3 bases: TGTGCCAGCACCGTTACAATGGGCTACGAGCAGTACTTC. It translates to CASTVTMGYEQYF.

The V and J genes are TRBV5-6 and TRBJ1-4; D perhaps matches TRBD1 (5 bases). V was cut by 0 bases and J by 10 bases, with 13 bases left in between. The V gene's germline CDR1 is SGHDT and CDR2 YYEEEE. This CDR3 spans 14 amino acids. In nucleotides, the CDR3 is TGTGCCAGCAGCTTGGCTGGCAGGGAGGTAAAACTGTTTTTT. This sequence encodes CASSLAGREVKLFF.

This clonotype was observed at least ten times. V gene TRBV7-2 combines with J gene TRBJ1-5; D is undetermined. From germline, CDR1 is SGHTA and CDR2 FQGNSA. The CDR3 covers 16 residues. V shed 2 bases and J shed 3 bases, with 14 bases lying between them. The DNA for the CDR3 is TGTGCCAGCAGCTTAAGGGCAGCGGGGTCCAATCAGCCCCAGCATTTT. Its translation is CASSLRAAGSNQPQHF.

This clonotype was counted only a few times. The chain employs TRBV4-3 and TRBJ2-3; D possibly corresponds to TRBD2 (5 bases). This CDR3 contains 16 residues. Trimming cost V 5 bases and J 4 bases, with 19 bases left between them. The germline CDR1 and CDR2 sequences are LGHNA and YSLEER. CDR3 sequence: CASSKSGRGGADTQYF. CDR3 nucleotide sequence: TGCGCCAGCAGCAAATCGGGAAGAGGAGGCGCAGATACGCAGTATTTT.

V is TRBV19 and J is TRBJ2-1; TRBD2 aligns across 10 bases. The CDR3 is 14 amino acids. J lost 6 bases, V lost 7 bases, and 6 bases had no gene match. The germline V gene has CDR1 LNHDA and CDR2 SQIVND (reference sequence). The CDR3 loop reads CASKKREGGNEQFF. The CDR3 DNA sequence: TGTGCCAGTAAGAAGCGGGAGGGCGGCAATGAGCAGTTCTTC.

The chain links TRBV7-9 to TRBJ1-5; 7 nucleotides agree with TRBD1. V gave up 1 base and J gave up 4 bases; unmatched junction bases: 4. The germline gives CDR1 SEHNR, CDR2 FQNEAQ (reference sequence). The CDR3 has 15 amino acids. CDR3: CASSLGTGHNQPQHF. In DNA, the CDR3 is TGTGCCAGCAGCTTAGGGACAGGCCATAATCAGCCCCAGCATTTT.

V is TRBV27 and J is TRBJ2-5; D is uncertain. The CDR3 totals 13 residues. The germline V gene encodes CDR1 MNHEY and CDR2 SMNVEV (reference sequence). Between the trimmed V and J ends, which lost 5 bases and 6 bases, there was a span of 13 bases. CDR3 loop: CASSKDPRQTQYF. In DNA form, the CDR3 reads TGTGCCAGCAGTAAGGATCCACGGCAGACCCAGTACTTC.